The source of this T cell receptor (beta chain) is a study of blood T cell repertoires in COVID-19 (dated by TCRdb to about 2020). Describing the broader study: The collaborator samples originated in the United States, Italy and Spain and spanned the acute and convalescent phases of COVID-19. The material from the prospective study consisted of cDNA or gDNA derived from T cells, B-cell-depleted T cells, or PBMCs. The dataset comprised deeply sampled blood TCRbeta repertoires from subjects exposed to, actively infected with, or recovered from COVID-19. The repertoires were released in a freely available public database meant as a resource for research on the immune response to SARS-CoV-2. The samples were drawn from two sources: the first 160 participants of the ongoing ImmuneRACE study, and 1,200 or so subjects contributed by 6 global collaborators. Sample metadata almost always included a de-identified subject ID, COVID-19 status, age in years and sex. HLA class I and class II types, where available, came from metadata supplied by the sample provider rather than from assay-based typing. Broad study findings and their caveats: How much clinical and demographic metadata was included differed by source and by participant, and the metadata was provided uncurated.

Details on this clone: What antigen it recognizes has not been identified. Per-base quality was not reported, and no clone a single base away is much larger than it.

TCRbeta CDR3 regions were amplified from genomic DNA by means of the immunoSEQ Assay, a bias-controlled multiplex PCR. The paper's data handling went like this. Within the assay, amplification of reference gene primers was used to estimate how many nucleated cells each sample contained. To quantify the absolute abundance of each unique TCRbeta CDR3 rearrangement, sequence reads were collapsed and filtered. For each sample, productive Simpson clonality was calculated as the square root of Simpson's diversity index across productive rearrangements. Here the immuneACCESS table is served through TCRdb, limited to in-frame sequences with V and J called. Missing clones are a known gap in these copies; in checked studies unresolved V genes cover under half, and the rest lacks a known reason. Clone size and V and J calls were adopted from that table, with D and trimming inferred from the DNA. Recorded for this sample are about 300,000 clones; roughly 89% of them occurred a single time. The top ten clonotypes cover over 4% of the sample.

Enrolling through a virtual design, the prospective study's participants ranged in age from roughly 18 to 100 years and lived across 24 United States geographic areas. Cohort assignment in the prospective study relied on participant-reported clinical history from a screening survey and a study questionnaire. Recovered participants in ImmuneRACE Cohort 3 were defined as having two consecutive negative NP/OP PCR tests, clearance from a healthcare professional, or resolution of symptoms. In the prospective study, mobile phlebotomists collected whole blood, serum and a nasopharyngeal or oropharyngeal swab from each participant. Over a roughly 2-month period, participants in the prospective study had the option of providing additional blood draws and questionnaires. Blood samples from the prospective study were shipped frozen or at room temperature prior to DNA extraction. The origin of this receptor is a man aged 55 to 70 who had recovered from COVID-19. Material: PBMCs or T cells enriched from blood (not recorded which).

The CDR3 protein: CASSIAGAGAAKNIQYF. The bases read TGTGCCAGTAGTATAGCAGGGGCAGGGGCGGCCAAAAACATTCAGTACTTC. The chain is assembled from TRBV19 and TRBJ2-4; the D gene is perhaps TRBD1, from 6 matching bases. The CDR3 holds 17 amino acids from the cysteine to the phenylalanine. Here the CDR3 DNA is all that survives: 51 bases in frame from base 1. V is pared back by 1 base and J by 1 base, with 14 bases lying between the germline termini. The germline V gene (reference sequence) supplies CDR1 LNHDA and CDR2 SQIVND. Joined to the reference TRBV19 and TRBJ2-4 proteins, this CDR3 gives the full variable domain: DGGITQSPKYLFRKEGQNVTLSCEQNLNHDAMYWYRQDPGQGLRLIYYSQIVNDFQKGDIAEGYSVSREKKESFPLTVTSAQKNPTAFYLCASSIAGAGAAKNIQYFGAGTRLSVL.